These 16 T cell receptor beta chains came from one sample sequenced in a study of graft-versus-host responses after intestinal transplantation. The data were produced by immunoSEQ multiplex PCR, yet TCRdb's version contains in-frame clones alone and is incomplete. The profile shows about 21,000 clones, about 65% of them singletons. Once graft tissue had been processed, intraepithelial and lamina propria lymphocytes were released. The sequences come from ileum tissue, collected approximately three weeks after intestinal transplant. The receptors derive from a human patient who received an intestinal transplant, so some T cells may come from the graft donor.

The CDR3 protein is CSARGYREAFF. CDR3 coding DNA: TGCAGTGCTAGGGGTTACAGGGAAGCTTTCTTT. The chain links TRBV20-1 to TRBJ1-1; TRBD1 is a possible D gene (5 bases). The CDR3 sequence is 11 residues long. The V gene lost 3 bases and the J gene lost 8 bases, with 10 bases spanning the gap. Germline-derived CDR1 and CDR2 are DFQATT and SNEGSKA (reference sequence).

The rearrangement joins TRBV4-1 to TRBJ2-7; TRBD2 might be the D (5 bases). The CDR3 length is 14 residues. V gave up 3 bases and J gave up 2 bases, with 11 bases separating them. Per germline, CDR1 MGHRA and CDR2 YSYEKL. CDR3 DNA sequence: TGCGCCAGCAGCCAGAAGGACTCCCCCTACGAGCAGTACTTC. Translation gives CASSQKDSPYEQYF.

The chain uses TRBV5-5 and TRBJ2-3; TRBD2 agrees at 12 bases. CDR3 length: 16 amino acids. J was trimmed by 6 bases and V by 3 bases; bases with no gene match: 8. CDR1 and CDR2 (germline): SGHKS, YYEKEE (reference sequence). CDR3 DNA sequence: TGTGCCAGCAGCTCTCTAGCGGGGGGGCCCTCGGATACGCAGTATTTT. It yields the protein CASSSLAGGPSDTQYF. The whole variable domain, filled in from reference TRBV5-5 and TRBJ2-3, reads DAGVTQSPTHLIKTRGQQVTLRCSPISGHKSVSWYQQVLGQGPQFIFQYYEKEERGRGNFPDRFSARQFPNYSSELNVNALLLGDSALYLCASSSLAGGPSDTQYFGPGTRLTVL.

The gene calls are TRBV27 and TRBJ2-7; tentatively, D is TRBD2 (6 bases). This CDR3 comprises 12 residues. Germline assignment: CDR1 MNHEY and CDR2 SMNVEV (reference sequence). V lost 6 bases and J lost 5, with 11 bases in between. The CDR3 DNA is TGTGCCAGCAGACGGGGGACGAACGAGCAGTACTTC. Encoded protein: CASRRGTNEQYF.

In DNA form, the CDR3 reads TGTGCCAGCAGCTTGGAACAGCACTATGGCTACACCTTC. It yields the protein CASSLEQHYGYTF. This chain connects TRBV5-5 to TRBJ1-2; no clear D gene. CDR1 is SGHKS, CDR2 YYEKEE, per germline (reference sequence). Trimming cost V 0 bases and J 3 bases, with 6 bases left between them. This CDR3 is 13 amino acids long.

The chain combines TRBV6-5 with TRBJ2-1; TRBD2 aligns across 10 bases. CDR3 length: 15 residues. Looked up from germline, CDR1 is MNHEY and CDR2 is SVGAGI. V lost 2 bases to trimming and J lost 5 bases; unmatched junction nucleotides: 3. Written as DNA, the CDR3 is TGTGCCAGCAGTTACATAGCGGGGGGCCACAATGAGCAGTTCTTC. Its translation: CASSYIAGGHNEQFF.

The chain combines TRBV30 with TRBJ2-5; 12 nucleotides align to TRBD2. V shed 0 bases, J shed 2 bases, and the junction held 4 bases outside the gene matches. The CDR3 runs 16 residues. CDR1 and CDR2 from the germline V gene are GTSNPN and SVGIG (reference sequence). The CDR3 reads CAWSVAGLAGQETQYF. In DNA, the CDR3 is TGTGCCTGGAGTGTAGCCGGACTAGCGGGGCAAGAGACCCAGTACTTC.

The CDR3 region is CASSGDRLYGYTF. CDR3 bases: TGTGCCAGCAGCGGGGACAGGCTCTATGGCTACACCTTC. The rearrangement uses TRBV7-9 and TRBJ1-2, with 8 bases fitting TRBD1. The CDR3 is made up of 13 amino acids. The V segment lost 5 bases and the J segment 4 bases; nucleotides outside the gene matches: 3. Germline CDR1 and CDR2: SEHNR and FQNEAQ (reference sequence).

In this sample, this clone turned up a few times. The rearrangement links TRBV7-9 to TRBJ1-1, with D tentatively TRBD1 (5 bases). The CDR3 is 11 amino acids. Looked up from germline, CDR1 is SEHNR and CDR2 is FQNEAQ (reference sequence). Here the CDR3 DNA reads TGTGCTTTCGACAGAGCCACTGAAGCTTTCTTT. Translation gives CAFDRATEAFF.

The V and J genes are TRBV7-9 and TRBJ1-1, with D possibly TRBD1 on 6 matching bases. Trimming removed 6 bases from V and 5 bases from J, with 13 bases in between. In germline, CDR1 is SEHNR, CDR2 FQNEAQ (reference sequence). The CDR3 consists of 13 residues. This CDR3 is CASRGGVGTEAFF. The DNA of the CDR3 is TGTGCCAGCAGAGGGGGTGTGGGAACTGAAGCTTTCTTT.

The V and J genes are TRBV7-8 and TRBJ1-5; D is uncertain. The V gene lost 3 bases and the J gene lost 6 bases, with 15 bases spanning the gap. The CDR3 runs to 15 residues. Germline V lookup: CDR1 SGHVS, CDR2 FQNEAQ. The CDR3 loop reads CASSFSDGFRQPQHF. CDR3 DNA: TGTGCCAGCAGCTTTAGCGATGGCTTTCGTCAGCCCCAGCATTTT.

The CDR3 DNA follows: TGTGCCATCAGTGAATCAGGGGCCCGGGGCTACACCTTC. This sequence encodes CAISESGARGYTF. The chain combines TRBV10-3 with TRBJ1-2, with D perhaps TRBD1 (6 bases). Germline loops: CDR1 ENHRY, CDR2 SYGVKD. V shed 3 bases and J shed 8 bases, with 13 bases lying between them. There are 13 residues in the CDR3.

The J gene is TRBJ2-3, the V gene TRBV5-1, with D perhaps matching TRBD2 (5 bases). From germline, CDR1 is SGHRS and CDR2 YFSETQ. The CDR3 length is 16 residues. Between the trimmed V and J ends, which lost 5 bases and 4 bases, there was a span of 20 bases. The CDR3 reads CASRPGSRGRADTQYF. Here the CDR3 DNA reads TGCGCCAGCAGACCAGGTTCGAGAGGGCGAGCAGATACGCAGTATTTT.

The chain uses TRBV6-1 and TRBJ1-2; D remains unclear. The V gene's germline CDR1 is MNHNS and CDR2 SASEGT. The CDR3 is made up of 14 amino acids. The V and J ends lost 2 bases and 7 bases respectively, with 14 bases between them. The CDR3 spells CASSESGGFLGYTF. The CDR3 DNA is TGTGCCAGCAGTGAAAGTGGAGGGTTCCTTGGCTACACCTTC.

The chain couples TRBV30 to TRBJ2-7, with TRBD1 matching 8 bases. Germline-derived CDR1 and CDR2 are GTSNPN and SVGIG (reference sequence). The trim removed 4 bases at V and 0 bases at J, leaving 5 bases unmatched. This CDR3 region has 14 residues. As DNA, the CDR3 is TGTGCCTGGATGGACAGGGTTAGCTCCTACGAGCAGTACTTC. It encodes CAWMDRVSSYEQYF.

This chain links TRBV6-1 with TRBJ2-1; a weak D match, TRBD1 (5 bases). The CDR3 has 14 amino acids. The germline V gene has CDR1 MNHNS and CDR2 SASEGT. Between the trimmed V and J ends, which lost 6 bases and 2 bases, there was a span of 11 bases. The DNA for the CDR3 is TGTGCCAGCAGGGGCAGGGTCGCCTACAATGAGCAGTTCTTC. Amino acids: CASRGRVAYNEQFF.